The 28 T cell receptor beta chains given below trace back to one sample, sequenced in a study of T cells in Graves' hyperthyroidism and ophthalmopathy. Using RNA transcripts as the source, TCR beta CDR3 regions were amplified. The HTBI primer set served for first-round RT-PCR of the TCR CDR3. In TCRdb, the multiplex PCR reads were re-called with MiXCR into one record per CDR3 protein. The sample holds about 96,000 distinct CDR3 sequences, 51% seen once. Material: blood. Every receptor here comes from a woman in her 40s with Graves' hyperthyroidism.

Of note for this clonotype: The junction departs from the called germline gene at one end, perhaps through a read error. The rearrangement links TRBV11-2 to TRBJ2-6; D remains unclear. The CDR3 covers 12 residues. The germline V gene encodes CDR1 SGHAT and CDR2 FQNNGV. The CDR3 DNA follows: TGTGCCAGCAGCTTAGGGCAAGTCGTGGAAGCTTTC. Translated: CASSLGQVVEAF.

This clonotype was counted a single time. The V call is TRBV5-1, the J call TRBJ2-7; 7 positions agree with TRBD1. CDR3 length: 14 amino acids. Trimming at V came to 5 bases and at J to 0 bases, leaving 5 bases not matched to a gene. Germline loops: CDR1 SGHRS, CDR2 YFSETQ. As DNA, the CDR3 is TGCGCCAGCAGTTCCGGGACAGACTCCTACGAGCAGTACTTC. Protein sequence: CASSSGTDSYEQYF.

The V gene is TRBV6-1, the J gene TRBJ2-6; D not resolved. Germline-derived CDR1 and CDR2 are MNHNS and SASEGT. Trimming took 5 bases from V and 3 from J, leaving 5 bases between them. This CDR3 is 13 amino acids long. CDR3 in amino acids: CASSLHGANVLTF. The CDR3 DNA reads as TGTGCCAGCAGTCTCCATGGGGCCAACGTCCTGACTTTC.

This clonotype is categorized as medium-sized. V usage is TRBV24-1 and J usage is TRBJ1-4; D is undetermined. The CDR3 extends over 12 amino acids. Germline V CDR1 and CDR2: KGHDR, SFDVKD. The V end was cut by 0 bases, the J end by 8 bases, with 3 bases between. CDR3 bases: TGTGCCACCAGTGATTTGTCCGAAAAACTGTTTTTT. It specifies CATSDLSEKLFF.

This clonotype was recorded at least ten times. The rearrangement joins TRBV7-2 to TRBJ2-2; D ambiguous. The V gene lost 3 bases and the J gene lost 6 bases, with 8 bases spanning the gap. Germline V gene sequence: CDR1 SGHTA, CDR2 FQGNSA. The CDR3 is 13 residues long. CDR3 region: CASSFIFSGELFF. As DNA, the CDR3 is TGTGCCAGCAGCTTTATCTTCTCCGGGGAGCTGTTTTTT.

The chain has TRBV5-1 and TRBJ2-3; the match to TRBD2 covers 7 bases. After removal of 0 bases from V and 4 bases from J, the junction contained 2 bases not matched to a gene. This CDR3 has 14 residues. CDR1 is SGHRS, CDR2 YFSETQ, per germline. CDR3 protein: CASSLGLAADTQYF. The CDR3 nucleotides are TGCGCCAGCAGCTTGGGGCTAGCGGCAGATACGCAGTATTTT. The whole variable domain, remainder taken from reference TRBV5-1 and TRBJ2-3, is KAGVTQTPRYLIKTRGQQVTLSCSPISGHRSVSWYQQTPGQGLQFLFEYFSETQRNKGNFPGRFSGRQFSNSRSEMNVSTLELGDSALYLCASSLGLAADTQYFGPGTRLTVL.

This clonotype was observed a handful of times. A much more abundant neighbour one base away suggests this may be a read error. The chain uses TRBV7-2 and TRBJ2-3; no definite D call. Germline V lookup: CDR1 SGHTA, CDR2 FQGNSA. V was shortened by 5 bases and J by 8 bases, with 11 bases between the two germline ends. This CDR3 region has 12 residues. The CDR3 DNA sequence: TGTGCCAGCAGCGCTCAAGGAGTTACGCAGTATTTT. Protein: CASSAQGVTQYF. The whole variable domain, remainder taken from reference TRBV7-2 and TRBJ2-3, is GAGVSQSPSNKVTEKGKDVELRCDPISGHTALYWYRQSLGQGLEFLIYFQGNSAPDKSGLPSDRFSAERTGGSVSTLTIQRTQQEDSAVYLCASSAQGVTQYFGPGTRLTVL.

The V call is TRBV29-1, the J call TRBJ2-5, with no clear D. V lost 4 bases and J lost 5, with 8 bases in between. CDR3 length: 11 residues. CDR1 is SQVTM, CDR2 ANQGSEA, per germline. CDR3 DNA: TGCAGCGTTGGGGGTTGGGAGACCCAGTACTTC. Translation gives CSVGGWETQYF. Combining the CDR3 with reference TRBV29-1 and TRBJ2-5 gives the whole variable domain SAVISQKPSRDICQRGTSLTIQCQVDSQVTMMFWYRQQPGQSLTLIATANQGSEATYESGFVIDKFPISRPNLTFSTLTVSNMSPEDSSIYLCSVGGWETQYFGPGTRLLVL.

This clonotype was recorded many times. This sequence joins TRBV6-5 and TRBJ1-5; 8 nucleotides agree with TRBD1. Unmatched junction bases numbered 3, after V lost 4 bases and J lost 1 base. Per the germline V gene, CDR1 is MNHEY and CDR2 is SVGAGI. This CDR3 spans 15 amino acids. Written as DNA, the CDR3 is TGTGCCAGCAGTTGGCAGGGGGCCAGCAATCAGCCCCAGCATTTT. Its translation is CASSWQGASNQPQHF.

This clonotype is labeled medium-sized (0.01 to 0.1%). The chain uses TRBV7-8 and TRBJ2-7; 11 nucleotides match TRBD2. Germline V lookup: CDR1 SGHVS, CDR2 FQNEAQ. This CDR3 is 15 amino acids long. Unmatched junction bases numbered 4, after V lost 4 bases and J lost 2 bases. CDR3 amino acids: CASSYGLAGTYEQYF. The DNA for the CDR3 is TGTGCCAGCAGCTACGGACTAGCGGGCACCTACGAGCAGTACTTC. Together with reference TRBV7-8 and TRBJ2-7, the CDR3 gives the full variable domain: GAGVSQSPRYKVAKRGQDVALRCDPISGHVSLFWYQQALGQGPEFLTYFQNEAQLDKSGLPSDRFFAERPEGSVSTLKIQRTQQEDSAVYLCASSYGLAGTYEQYFGPGTRLTVT.

This clonotype was recorded at least ten times. The rearrangement joins TRBV6-1 to TRBJ1-5, with TRBD1 matching 7 bases. Losses at the gene ends were 5 bases for V and 6 bases for J; bases not matched to a gene: 7. In germline, CDR1 is MNHNS, CDR2 SASEGT. The CDR3 is 14 residues long. The CDR3 DNA is TGTGCCAGCAGTTACGGGACAGAGGGTCAGCCCCAGCATTTT. It is translated as CASSYGTEGQPQHF.

In this sample, this clonotype turned up many times. The rearrangement uses TRBV7-2 and TRBJ1-2, with 9 bases aligning to TRBD1. This CDR3 is built from 14 residues. Germline loops: CDR1 SGHTA, CDR2 FQGNSA. V gave up 6 bases and J gave up 1 base; unmatched junction bases: 3. The CDR3, as DNA: TGTGCCAGCAGTGGACAGGGGCGTAACTATGGCTACACCTTC. The encoded protein is CASSGQGRNYGYTF.

The chain carries TRBV5-1 and TRBJ2-7; the match to TRBD1 covers 9 bases. Germline loops: CDR1 SGHRS, CDR2 YFSETQ. J lost 1 base, V lost 4 bases, and 6 bases had no gene match. This CDR3 spans 15 amino acids. The CDR3 region has the DNA TGCGCCAGCAGCGGGACAGGGTGGGCGTCCTACGAGCAGTACTTC. Translating gives CASSGTGWASYEQYF.

The chain carries TRBV20-1 and TRBJ1-1, with 10 bases that match TRBD1. The CDR3 sequence is 13 residues long. The trim removed 3 bases at V and 10 bases at J, leaving 8 bases unmatched. In germline, CDR1 is DFQATT, CDR2 SNEGSKA (reference sequence). For the CDR3, the DNA is TGCAGTGCTAGTGGACAGGGGGGATCTGGAGCTTTCTTT. This sequence encodes CSASGQGGSGAFF.

The rearrangement links TRBV7-9 to TRBJ1-1; maybe TRBD1 (6 bases). The germline CDR1 and CDR2 sequences are SEHNR and FQNEAQ (reference sequence). V was cut by 2 bases and J by 0 bases, with 10 bases left in between. CDR3 length: 15 residues. This CDR3 is CASSLQGTMNTEAFF. The CDR3 coding sequence is TGTGCCAGCAGCTTACAGGGGACCATGAACACTGAAGCTTTCTTT.

Comment on this clonotype: A junction end diverges from the germline sequence, so it may reflect a read error. This chain uses TRBV7-9 with TRBJ2-5, with 8 bases that match TRBD1. Germline V lookup: CDR1 SEHNR, CDR2 FQNEAQ (reference sequence). This CDR3 spans 14 amino acids. DNA for the CDR3: TGTGCCTGCAGCGCCGAAGGGGACAGGCAGACCCAGTACTTC. It is translated as CACSAEGDRQTQYF.

The chain is built from TRBV29-1 and TRBJ2-5; 9 bases align to TRBD2. Germline V gene sequence: CDR1 SQVTM, CDR2 ANQGSEA. The junction had 4 bases not matched to a gene; V was cut back by 3 bases and J by 5 bases. The CDR3 extends over 13 amino acids. The chain's CDR3 is CSVEREGLETQYF. CDR3 in DNA: TGCAGCGTTGAGCGGGAGGGCCTTGAGACCCAGTACTTC.

This clonotype was recorded a few times. The rearrangement uses TRBV29-1 and TRBJ1-1; TRBD1 matches 9 bases. The CDR3 spans 12 residues. CDR1 SQVTM and CDR2 ANQGSEA come from the germline V gene. V was pared by 7 bases and J by 5 bases, with 5 bases of the junction left unmatched. The CDR3 reads CSGGDRATEAFF. DNA of the CDR3: TGCAGCGGGGGGGACAGGGCAACTGAAGCTTTCTTT.

This clonotype was recorded at least ten times. The CDR3 loop reads CASSLLAGAHSYEQYF. For the CDR3, the DNA is TGCGCCAGCAGCTTGCTAGCGGGAGCGCACTCCTACGAGCAGTACTTC. V gene TRBV5-1 combines with J gene TRBJ2-7, with TRBD2 matching 10 bases. CDR1 and CDR2 (germline): SGHRS, YFSETQ. The CDR3 is 16 amino acids. V trimming: 1 base; J trimming: 0 bases; junction bases outside the gene matches: 4.

This clonotype has ten or more counts. This chain connects TRBV5-8 to TRBJ1-4, with D hard to call. CDR3 length: 13 residues. Looked up from germline, CDR1 is SGHTS and CDR2 is YDEGEE. The V and J ends lost 4 bases and 8 bases respectively, with 12 bases between them. This chain's CDR3 is CASSVDSREKLFF. The CDR3 DNA is TGTGCCAGCAGCGTTGACTCTCGGGAAAAACTGTTTTTT.

About this clonotype: This may be a read error, as it is one base from a much larger clone. This chain uses TRBV25-1 with TRBJ1-1; D is perhaps TRBD1 (5 bases). V was pared by 6 bases and J by 1 base, with 12 bases between. Per germline, CDR1 MGHDK and CDR2 SYGVNS. The length of the CDR3 is 14 residues. The CDR3, as DNA: TGTGCCAGCAGGCCGATAGGGGAGAACACTGAAGCTTTCTTT. Translated, it gives CASRPIGENTEAFF.

Notes on this clonotype: One end of the junction fails to match germline, which may point to a read error. This chain joins TRBV12-3 or TRBV12-4 and TRBJ1-1; TRBD1 matches at 7 bases. CDR3 length: 15 residues. The CDR3 coding sequence is TGTGCCAGCAGTTTGTTTTGGGACAGTAACACTGGAGCTTTCTTT. This gives the protein CASSLFWDSNTGAFF.

This clonotype has at least ten counts. The gene calls are TRBV4-1 and TRBJ2-7; TRBD2 is a possible D gene (6 bases). Trimming removed 0 bases at V and 3 bases at J, with 12 bases between. This CDR3 is 15 amino acids long. Per the germline V gene, CDR1 is MGHRA and CDR2 is YSYEKL. The CDR3 bases are TGCGCCAGCAGCCAAGAACCGGGACTTTTCTACGAGCAGTACTTC. It is translated as CASSQEPGLFYEQYF.

This clonotype showed up many times. This sequence joins TRBV4-1 and TRBJ1-2; D remains ambiguous. The CDR3 is made up of 15 amino acids. Germline assignment: CDR1 MGHRA and CDR2 YSYEKL. Between the trimmed V and J ends, which lost 0 bases and 0 bases, there was a span of 8 bases. CDR3 DNA sequence: TGCGCCAGCAGCCAAGATGGCAGAGCTAACTATGGCTACACCTTC. Its protein is CASSQDGRANYGYTF.

This clonotype was counted at least ten times. The rearrangement uses TRBV7-9 and TRBJ1-1; weak D call: TRBD1 (6 bases). The CDR3 is made up of 14 amino acids. V dropped 2 bases and J dropped 1 base, with 8 bases sitting between them. CDR1 is SEHNR and CDR2 is FQNEAQ in the germline V gene (reference sequence). The CDR3 DNA is TGTGCCAGCAGCTTATCACAGGGGAACACTGAAGCTTTCTTT. This translates into CASSLSQGNTEAFF. Supplemented by reference TRBV7-9 and TRBJ1-1, the full variable domain reads DTGVSQNPRHKITKRGQNVTFRCDPISEHNRLYWYRQTLGQGPEFLTYFQNEAQLEKSRLLSDRFSAERPKGSFSTLEIQRTEQGDSAMYLCASSLSQGNTEAFFGQGTRLTVV.

In its sample, this clonotype was seen once. The chain is built from TRBV7-6 and TRBJ2-5; TRBD2 is a possible D gene (5 bases). Germline loops: CDR1 SGHVS, CDR2 FNYEAQ. Trimming removed 1 base at V and 4 bases at J, with 7 bases between. The CDR3 runs 13 residues. CDR3 DNA sequence: TGTGCCAGCAGCTTAGGGGCGGGAGAGACCCAGTACTTC. This codes for CASSLGAGETQYF.

This clonotype appeared many times. The J gene is TRBJ1-4, the V gene TRBV19; D not resolved. CDR3 length: 15 amino acids. Trimming took off 5 bases at V and 0 bases at J, with 10 bases between the two ends. The germline CDR1 and CDR2 sequences are LNHDA and SQIVND (reference sequence). In DNA form, the CDR3 reads TGTGCCAGTAGTCCCCAGCCTGCAACTAATGAAAAACTGTTTTTT. Residues: CASSPQPATNEKLFF.

Many counts were recorded for this clonotype. The rearrangement links TRBV6-6 to TRBJ1-1; D is possibly TRBD1 (5 bases). Germline V gene sequence: CDR1 MNHNY, CDR2 SVGAGI (reference sequence). The V end was cut by 4 bases, the J end by 5 bases, with 20 bases between. The CDR3 is 16 amino acids. CDR3 protein: CASSSAYRFQATEAFF. DNA of the CDR3: TGTGCCAGCAGTTCCGCTTACAGGTTCCAGGCTACTGAAGCTTTCTTT.